A single sample is the source of the 18 T cell receptor beta chains below, sequenced in a study of T cell responses to AZD1222 COVID-19 vaccine (dated by TCRdb to the early 2020s). The library came from the immunoSEQ multiplex PCR assay. TCRdb mirrors the immuneACCESS table, restricted to in-frame sequences. Some clones are absent from its copies; in checked studies, under half trace to an unresolved V gene, and the reason for the others is unknown. Recorded for this sample are fewer than 150,000 clones; approximately 85% of them occurred a single time. Clones ranked in the top ten supply under 9.5% of the sample. In the paper's terms, the time point label means: baseline before first vaccination. This specimen consisted of peripheral blood, obtained on day 0 of AZD1222 vaccination. Receptors were obtained from an adult in good health.

This chain connects TRBV6-5 to TRBJ1-1; weak D call: TRBD1 (6 bases). V lost 4 bases to trimming and J lost 5 bases, with 14 bases between them. The CDR3 covers 14 residues. From germline, CDR1 is MNHEY and CDR2 SVGAGI. CDR3: CASSSQGRDTEAFF. The CDR3, as DNA: TGTGCCAGCAGTTCTCAGGGGAGGGATACTGAAGCTTTCTTT.

CDR3 sequence: CASMDWGGSYNSPLHF. Here the CDR3 DNA reads TGTGCCAGCATGGATTGGGGAGGCTCCTATAATTCACCCCTCCACTTT. The chain has TRBV6-6 and TRBJ1-6; D unclear. Germline CDR1 reads MNHNY; CDR2 reads SVGAGI (reference sequence). V lost 7 bases and J lost 0, with 13 bases in between. The CDR3 spans 16 residues.

The chain couples TRBV27 to TRBJ2-2; D unresolved. CDR1 is MNHEY and CDR2 is SMNVEV in the germline V gene (reference sequence). CDR3 length: 12 amino acids. V was cut by 8 bases and J by 5 bases, with 9 bases left in between. The DNA for the CDR3 is TGTGCCAGCTCTAGGCTTACCGGGGAGCTGTTTTTT. Its protein is CASSRLTGELFF.

This chain links TRBV27 with TRBJ2-7, with unresolved D. The CDR3 totals 12 residues. Trimming cost V 1 base and J 2 bases, with 3 bases left between them. CDR1 and CDR2 from the germline V gene are MNHEY and SMNVEV (reference sequence). The DNA for the CDR3 is TGTGCCAGCAGTTTATACCCCTACGAGCAGTACTTC. As protein: CASSLYPYEQYF.

This chain uses TRBV10-2 with TRBJ1-6; D unresolved. The CDR3 has 13 amino acids. Germline V lookup: CDR1 WSHSY, CDR2 SAAADI. V lost 6 bases, J lost 4 bases, and 7 bases lay in between. CDR3 loop: CASRAEYNSPLHF. CDR3 nucleotide sequence: TGCGCCAGCAGGGCCGAGTATAATTCACCCCTCCACTTT.

The rearrangement links TRBV6-5 to TRBJ2-5, with D possibly being TRBD1 (5 bases). This CDR3 spans 12 amino acids. V lost 5 bases and J lost 6, with 10 bases in between. Germline V CDR1 and CDR2: MNHEY, SVGAGI. The CDR3 coding sequence is TGTGCCAGCAGTCAGGACAAGAAGACCCAGTACTTC. This translates into CASSQDKKTQYF.

V and J are TRBV28 and TRBJ1-2, with TRBD1 matching 8 bases. This CDR3 region has 17 residues. Germline loops: CDR1 MDHEN, CDR2 SYDVKM. V lost 0 bases, J lost 8 bases, and 14 bases stayed unmatched. CDR3 bases: TGTGCCAGCAGTTTATGGAGACCAGGACAGGGACTTCGAGGCTACACCTTC. It yields the protein CASSLWRPGQGLRGYTF.

CDR3 sequence: CASSAGTGTQPQHF. The CDR3, as DNA: TGCGCCAGCAGCGCCGGGACAGGGACTCAGCCCCAGCATTTT. V gene TRBV5-1 combines with J gene TRBJ1-5, with 9 nucleotides matching TRBD1. The CDR3 loop spans 14 amino acids. J lost 6 bases, V lost 4 bases, and 5 bases had no gene match. Germline V gene data show CDR1 as SGHRS and CDR2 as YFSETQ.

The chain has TRBV14 and TRBJ1-1; D is ambiguous. The CDR3 loop spans 13 amino acids. V was cut by 1 base and J by 6 bases, with 9 bases left in between. Germline assignment: CDR1 SGHDN and CDR2 FVKESK. This CDR3 is CASSQGPAAEAFF. In DNA, the CDR3 is TGTGCCAGCAGCCAAGGCCCAGCGGCTGAAGCTTTCTTT. Supplemented by reference TRBV14 and TRBJ1-1, the full variable domain reads EAGVTQFPSHSVIEKGQTVTLRCDPISGHDNLYWYRRVMGKEIKFLLHFVKESKQDESGMPNNRFLAERTGGTYSTLKVQPAELEDSGVYFCASSQGPAAEAFFGQGTRLTVV.

The chain couples TRBV27 to TRBJ1-2; 7 positions match TRBD1. The CDR3 covers 14 residues. J was trimmed by 2 bases and V by 4 bases; bases with no gene match: 4. CDR1 and CDR2 (germline): MNHEY, SMNVEV (reference sequence). CDR3 in DNA: TGTGCCAGCAGTTCGAGGACAGGAAACTATGGCTACACCTTC. This encodes CASSSRTGNYGYTF.

The V call is TRBV27, the J call TRBJ1-6; D is perhaps TRBD1 (6 bases). V gave up 3 bases and J gave up 10 bases, with 10 bases separating them. Germline lookup yields CDR1 MNHEY and CDR2 SMNVEV (reference sequence). The CDR3 is made up of 13 amino acids. CDR3 amino acids: CASSFTGLSPLHF. The CDR3 region has the DNA TGTGCCAGCAGTTTTACAGGGCTATCACCCCTCCACTTT.

The rearrangement links TRBV5-1 to TRBJ2-3, with 10 bases aligning to TRBD1. V lost 3 bases to trimming and J lost 7 bases; unmatched junction nucleotides: 8. The CDR3 contains 15 residues. Germline V gives CDR1 SGHRS, CDR2 YFSETQ. The CDR3 bases are TGCGCCAGCAGCTCCGCGGGACAGGGGAGAAATACGCAGTATTTT. It is translated as CASSSAGQGRNTQYF.

The V call is TRBV15, the J call TRBJ1-3; D perhaps matches TRBD1 (5 bases). The germline V and J ends were trimmed by 0 bases and 0 bases, with 12 bases remaining between them. This CDR3 is built from 17 residues. The V gene's germline CDR1 is LNHNV and CDR2 YYDKDF (reference sequence). CDR3 loop: CATSRDQTAFSGNTIYF. CDR3 in DNA: TGTGCCACCAGCAGAGACCAGACAGCTTTCTCTGGAAACACCATATATTTT. Combining the CDR3 with reference TRBV15 and TRBJ1-3 gives the whole variable domain DAMVIQNPRYQVTQFGKPVTLSCSQTLNHNVMYWYQQKSSQAPKLLFHYYDKDFNNEADTPDNFQSRRPNTSFCFLDIRSPGLGDTAMYLCATSRDQTAFSGNTIYFGEGSWLTVV.

J is TRBJ2-1 and V is TRBV4-3; 10 bases match TRBD1. The V gene's germline CDR1 is LGHNA and CDR2 YSLEER. This CDR3 has 16 amino acids. J was trimmed by 4 bases and V by 0 bases; bases with no gene match: 3. The CDR3 is CASSQDWGQGYNEQFF. The CDR3 DNA reads TGCGCCAGCAGCCAAGATTGGGGACAGGGGTACAATGAGCAGTTCTTC.

The rearrangement links TRBV7-9 to TRBJ2-7, with a possible D match to TRBD2 (5 bases). Trimming left V 7 bases short and J 4 bases short, with 23 bases between. The CDR3 consists of 16 residues. Germline V gene sequence: CDR1 SEHNR, CDR2 FQNEAQ (reference sequence). The CDR3 sequence: CASTYWRGEGNYEQYF. DNA for the CDR3: TGTGCCAGCACCTATTGGAGAGGTGAGGGTAATTACGAGCAGTACTTC.

The rearrangement links TRBV5-1 to TRBJ2-3, with D possibly being TRBD2 (6 bases). Trimming shortened V by 0 bases and J by 2 bases, and 13 bases separated the two germline ends. CDR3 length: 16 residues. Germline lookup yields CDR1 SGHRS and CDR2 YFSETQ. The CDR3 DNA sequence: TGCGCCAGCAGCTTGGCGGGGCTAGCGAACACAGATACGCAGTATTTT. It specifies CASSLAGLANTDTQYF. Combining the CDR3 with reference TRBV5-1 and TRBJ2-3 gives the whole variable domain KAGVTQTPRYLIKTRGQQVTLSCSPISGHRSVSWYQQTPGQGLQFLFEYFSETQRNKGNFPGRFSGRQFSNSRSEMNVSTLELGDSALYLCASSLAGLANTDTQYFGPGTRLTVL.

The chain combines TRBV7-9 with TRBJ2-1; 9 bases are shared with TRBD1. V lost 4 bases, J lost 4 bases, and 5 bases stayed unmatched. CDR1 is SEHNR, CDR2 FQNEAQ, per germline (reference sequence). This CDR3 spans 15 amino acids. The chain's CDR3 is CASSSQGARYNEQFF. CDR3 bases: TGTGCCAGCAGCTCACAGGGGGCGAGGTACAATGAGCAGTTCTTC.

This chain uses TRBV19 with TRBJ1-5; D unclear. Trimming removed 8 bases from V and 0 bases from J, with 14 bases in between. Germline V gene sequence: CDR1 LNHDA, CDR2 SQIVND (reference sequence). The CDR3 length is 15 residues. CDR3 in DNA: TGTGCCAGTGGCAGTTGGCAGGCTAGCAATCAGCCCCAGCATTTT. Translated: CASGSWQASNQPQHF.